What follows are 24 T cell receptor beta chains derived from one specimen sequenced in a study of blood T cell repertoires in COVID-19. Data came from immunoSEQ multiplex PCR; TCRdb stores just in-frame clones and leaves some out. The repertoire holds more than 110,000 clones, with roughly 80% as singletons. The source material was PBMCs or T cells enriched from blood (not recorded which). The source of these receptors is a man aged 35-49 years with acute COVID-19.

This clone was detected a few times. In DNA, the CDR3 is TGTGCCAGCAGCCCCGGGACTCCCCTCGGCTACGAGCAGTACTTC. Its protein is CASSPGTPLGYEQYF. This chain joins TRBV6-2 or TRBV6-3 and TRBJ2-7; D possibly corresponds to TRBD2 (6 bases). V lost 6 bases to trimming and J lost 3 bases, with 18 bases between them. The germline V gene has CDR1 MNHEY and CDR2 SVGEGT. The CDR3 totals 15 residues.

This rearrangement joins TRBV2 to TRBJ1-1, with TRBD1 identical over 7 bases. Trimming removed 4 bases from V and 5 bases from J; junction bases left unmatched: 10. The CDR3 totals 15 residues. In germline, CDR1 is SNHLY, CDR2 FYNNEI. The CDR3 reads CASSAVTGRGTEAFF. Here the CDR3 DNA reads TGTGCCAGCAGTGCGGTGACAGGGCGGGGAACTGAAGCTTTCTTT.

The J gene is TRBJ2-3, the V gene TRBV19, with TRBD2 matching 9 bases. CDR3 length equals 15 residues. CDR1 is LNHDA, CDR2 SQIVND, per germline (reference sequence). The junction had 6 bases not matched to a gene; V was cut back by 6 bases and J by 2 bases. The CDR3 spells CASRLAGDDTDTQYF. DNA for the CDR3: TGTGCCAGTAGACTAGCGGGCGATGACACAGATACGCAGTATTTT.

This sequence joins TRBV28 and TRBJ1-3; tentative D call: TRBD1 (5 bases). Germline-derived CDR1 and CDR2 are MDHEN and SYDVKM. The CDR3 is made up of 18 amino acids. Trimming removed 3 bases from V and 0 bases from J, with 18 bases in between. Here the CDR3 DNA reads TGTGCCAGCAGTTTGGGCTCCCACCAGGGTCTCTCTGGAAACACCATATATTTT. It yields the protein CASSLGSHQGLSGNTIYF.

The V call is TRBV27, the J call TRBJ2-1; 14 positions match TRBD2. This CDR3 has 15 amino acids. The V segment lost 5 bases and the J segment 7 bases; nucleotides outside the gene matches: 4. Germline loops: CDR1 MNHEY, CDR2 SMNVEV (reference sequence). The CDR3: CASSIGTSGRNEQFF. The CDR3 bases are TGTGCCAGCAGTATCGGGACTAGCGGGAGAAATGAGCAGTTCTTC.

The chain recombines TRBV4-2 with TRBJ2-3; TRBD2 matches 9 bases. The V segment lost 0 bases and the J segment 3 bases; nucleotides outside the gene matches: 7. The CDR3 has 17 amino acids. CDR1 and CDR2 from the germline V gene are LGHNA and YNFKEQ. Here the CDR3 DNA reads TGTGCCAGCAGCCAAGAAGGAAGCGGGGGGAGGACAGATACGCAGTATTTT. Amino acid sequence: CASSQEGSGGRTDTQYF.

This clone appeared a single time. The rearrangement uses TRBV4-3 and TRBJ2-7; 8 nucleotides align to TRBD1. V was pared by 4 bases and J by 7 bases, with 9 bases of the junction left unmatched. The CDR3 sequence is 14 residues long. Germline V gene sequence: CDR1 LGHNA, CDR2 YSLEER. The CDR3 DNA follows: TGCGCCAGCAGCCTCAGCAGGGGGCTTCGGGAGCAGTACTTC. This sequence encodes CASSLSRGLREQYF.

The chain employs TRBV28 and TRBJ1-4; the D gene is possibly TRBD1 (6 bases). CDR1 and CDR2 (germline): MDHEN, SYDVKM. This CDR3 spans 16 amino acids. The V and J ends lost 7 bases and 8 bases respectively, with 23 bases between them. The CDR3 loop reads CASTRPRGAIEEKLFF. CDR3 bases: TGTGCCAGCACCCGCCCCCGGGGGGCGATCGAAGAAAAACTGTTTTTT.

The J gene is TRBJ2-1, the V gene TRBV3-1 (or the pseudogene TRBV3-2); 11 bases fit TRBD1. The CDR3 contains 14 residues. The V gene's germline CDR1 is LGHDT and CDR2 YNNKEL (reference sequence). The trim removed 6 bases at V and 7 bases at J, leaving 5 bases unmatched. The CDR3 sequence is CASRRTGGGNEQFF. The CDR3 DNA reads as TGTGCCAGCAGGAGGACAGGGGGCGGGAATGAGCAGTTCTTC.

The chain has TRBV7-2 and TRBJ2-3; 10 bases fit TRBD2. The length of the CDR3 is 16 residues. CDR1 and CDR2 from the germline V gene are SGHTA and FQGNSA. J gave up 4 bases and V 4 bases, and 8 bases lay outside the gene matches. CDR3 sequence (DNA): TGTGCCAGCAGCTACTCTAGCGGGGGCCTCCCAGATACGCAGTATTTT. This sequence encodes CASSYSSGGLPDTQYF. Looking up the rest from reference TRBV7-2 and TRBJ2-3 gives the full variable domain: GAGVSQSPSNKVTEKGKDVELRCDPISGHTALYWYRQSLGQGLEFLIYFQGNSAPDKSGLPSDRFSAERTGGSVSTLTIQRTQQEDSAVYLCASSYSSGGLPDTQYFGPGTRLTVL.

The V and J genes are TRBV2 and TRBJ2-7; 8 bases fit TRBD1. V was pared by 5 bases and J by 0 bases, with 6 bases of the junction left unmatched. CDR3 size: 15 residues. Germline V lookup: CDR1 SNHLY, CDR2 FYNNEI. CDR3 bases: TGTGCCAGCAGTCCCGGGACAGGTAACTCCTACGAGCAGTACTTC. Amino acids: CASSPGTGNSYEQYF.

This chain connects TRBV24-1 to TRBJ2-1; D is unclear. Germline CDR1 reads KGHDR; CDR2 reads SFDVKD. Trimming cost V 6 bases and J 0 bases, with 8 bases left between them. This CDR3 spans 14 amino acids. CDR3 protein: CATSPTSSYNEQFF. The DNA of the CDR3 is TGTGCCACCAGTCCAACGAGCTCCTACAATGAGCAGTTCTTC.

This sequence joins TRBV5-6 and TRBJ2-2; D possibly corresponds to TRBD1 (6 bases). Germline lookup yields CDR1 SGHDT and CDR2 YYEEEE. V lost 1 base, J lost 5 bases, and 12 bases lay in between. The CDR3 has 15 residues. CDR3 sequence reads: CASSLLQGRTGELFF. The CDR3 DNA is TGTGCCAGCAGCTTGTTACAGGGTAGAACCGGGGAGCTGTTTTTT. Complete variable domain (other parts from reference TRBV5-6 and TRBJ2-2): DAGVTQSPTHLIKTRGQQVTLRCSPKSGHDTVSWYQQALGQGPQFIFQYYEEEERQRGNFPDRFSGHQFPNYSSELNVNALLLGDSALYLCASSLLQGRTGELFFGEGSRLTVL.

This sequence joins TRBV7-2 and TRBJ2-1; 10 bases fit TRBD1. The CDR3 is 15 residues long. V dropped 5 bases and J dropped 6; count of bases not matched to a gene: 7. Germline CDR1 and CDR2: SGHTA and FQGNSA. The CDR3 loop is CASSPRTGGGNEQFF. The CDR3, as DNA: TGTGCCAGCAGCCCGCGGACAGGGGGGGGCAATGAGCAGTTCTTC.

The chain joins TRBV27 to TRBJ2-7; TRBD1 matches 9 bases. V was pared by 3 bases and J by 5 bases, with 5 bases of the junction left unmatched. Germline CDR1 and CDR2: MNHEY and SMNVEV (reference sequence). The length of the CDR3 is 14 residues. CDR3 residues: CASSLDRGTNEQYF. The CDR3 coding sequence is TGTGCCAGCAGTTTGGACAGGGGAACGAACGAGCAGTACTTC.

This sequence joins TRBV5-1 and TRBJ1-4, with D maybe TRBD1 (5 bases). Trimming left V 0 bases short and J 5 bases short, with 11 bases between. Germline V gives CDR1 SGHRS, CDR2 YFSETQ. The CDR3 loop spans 15 amino acids. CDR3 sequence: CASSLGSGFNEKLFF. CDR3 DNA sequence: TGCGCCAGCAGCTTGGGGTCAGGGTTCAATGAAAAACTGTTTTTT.

This chain joins TRBV7-8 and TRBJ2-1, with D perhaps matching TRBD2 (7 bases). The CDR3 runs to 13 residues. Per germline, CDR1 SGHVS and CDR2 FQNEAQ. V was clipped by 5 bases and J by 9 bases, with 14 bases between them. The DNA for the CDR3 is TGTGCCAGCAGCATATCGGGGGGCGGTGAGCAGTTCTTC. It codes for CASSISGGGEQFF.

This clone was seen once. This chain uses TRBV7-2 with TRBJ2-3, with 7 bases matching TRBD2. V trimming: 7 bases; J trimming: 2 bases; junction bases outside the gene matches: 9. Germline-derived CDR1 and CDR2 are SGHTA and FQGNSA. This CDR3 contains 15 residues. This CDR3 is CASIQSGAYTDTQYF. CDR3 bases: TGTGCCAGCATCCAAAGCGGGGCCTACACAGATACGCAGTATTTT. Looking up the rest from reference TRBV7-2 and TRBJ2-3 gives the full variable domain: GAGVSQSPSNKVTEKGKDVELRCDPISGHTALYWYRQSLGQGLEFLIYFQGNSAPDKSGLPSDRFSAERTGGSVSTLTIQRTQQEDSAVYLCASIQSGAYTDTQYFGPGTRLTVL.

V usage is TRBV30 and J usage is TRBJ2-2; D may be TRBD1 (5 bases). Trimming cost V 5 bases and J 8 bases, with 12 bases left between them. In germline, CDR1 is GTSNPN, CDR2 SVGIG (reference sequence). CDR3 length: 12 residues. CDR3 DNA: TGTGCCTGGGATAAAGGGGTAGGGGAGCTGTTTTTT. Translated, it gives CAWDKGVGELFF. Looking up the rest from reference TRBV30 and TRBJ2-2 gives the full variable domain: SQTIHQWPATLVQPVGSPLSLECTVEGTSNPNLYWYRQAAGRGLQLLFYSVGIGQISSEVPQNLSASRPQDRQFILSSKKLLLSDSGFYLCAWDKGVGELFFGEGSRLTVL.

This chain connects TRBV28 to TRBJ1-5; a weak D match, TRBD1 (5 bases). Germline V gene sequence: CDR1 MDHEN, CDR2 SYDVKM. The CDR3 loop spans 12 amino acids. The V and J ends lost 11 bases and 2 bases respectively, with 10 bases between them. CDR3 amino acids: CAYCRGNQPQHF. The CDR3 nucleotides are TGTGCCTACTGCAGGGGCAATCAGCCCCAGCATTTT.

The V gene is TRBV19, the J gene TRBJ1-4; D gene uncertain. Looked up from germline, CDR1 is LNHDA and CDR2 is SQIVND (reference sequence). CDR3 size: 15 residues. The V end was cut by 2 bases, the J end by 3 bases, with 10 bases between. The CDR3 nucleotides are TGTGCCAGTAGTATATTCGTCGGGGCTAATGAAAAACTGTTTTTT. It encodes CASSIFVGANEKLFF.

This chain links TRBV6-2 or TRBV6-3 with TRBJ1-1, with unresolved D. Trimming cost V 0 bases and J 10 bases, with 6 bases left between them. Germline CDR1 reads MNHEY; CDR2 reads SVGEGT. The CDR3 consists of 11 residues. The CDR3 coding sequence is TGTGCCAGCAGTTACTCGACGGGAGCTTTCTTT. Its protein is CASSYSTGAFF.

This clone was detected once. The chain recombines TRBV5-5 with TRBJ1-1; the D gene is possibly TRBD1 (6 bases). The germline V gene has CDR1 SGHKS and CDR2 YYEKEE (reference sequence). V gave up 1 base and J gave up 0 bases, with 13 bases separating them. CDR3 length equals 16 residues. The CDR3 DNA sequence: TGTGCCAGCAGCTTGTGGGGGCGTATCCTGAACACTGAAGCTTTCTTT. As protein: CASSLWGRILNTEAFF.

V usage is TRBV24-1 and J usage is TRBJ2-1; D is perhaps TRBD2 (5 bases). This CDR3 region has 11 residues. Looked up from germline, CDR1 is KGHDR and CDR2 is SFDVKD. V was cut by 9 bases and J by 8 bases, with 10 bases left in between. CDR3 in amino acids: CATSEEDEQFF. CDR3 sequence (DNA): TGTGCCACCTCCGAGGAGGATGAGCAGTTCTTC.